This T cell receptor (beta chain) was identified during a study of control samples from healthy donors and cancer patients. V was trimmed by 7 bases and J by 4 bases, leaving 10 bases between them. CDR3 length equals 13 residues. The method was immunoSEQ multiplex PCR; TCRdb's version includes in-frame clones alone and lacks a portion of them. The sample has some 100,000 clones, over 75% seen once; the top ten hold about 18%. The TCR was taken from a woman aged 45-59 years in good health. Input material: blood. This chain links TRBV12-3 or TRBV12-4 with TRBJ2-2; D is perhaps TRBD1 (5 bases). The CDR3 is CASKDSTTGELFF. CDR3 DNA sequence: TGTGCCAGCAAAGACAGTACCACCGGGGAGCTGTTTTTT.